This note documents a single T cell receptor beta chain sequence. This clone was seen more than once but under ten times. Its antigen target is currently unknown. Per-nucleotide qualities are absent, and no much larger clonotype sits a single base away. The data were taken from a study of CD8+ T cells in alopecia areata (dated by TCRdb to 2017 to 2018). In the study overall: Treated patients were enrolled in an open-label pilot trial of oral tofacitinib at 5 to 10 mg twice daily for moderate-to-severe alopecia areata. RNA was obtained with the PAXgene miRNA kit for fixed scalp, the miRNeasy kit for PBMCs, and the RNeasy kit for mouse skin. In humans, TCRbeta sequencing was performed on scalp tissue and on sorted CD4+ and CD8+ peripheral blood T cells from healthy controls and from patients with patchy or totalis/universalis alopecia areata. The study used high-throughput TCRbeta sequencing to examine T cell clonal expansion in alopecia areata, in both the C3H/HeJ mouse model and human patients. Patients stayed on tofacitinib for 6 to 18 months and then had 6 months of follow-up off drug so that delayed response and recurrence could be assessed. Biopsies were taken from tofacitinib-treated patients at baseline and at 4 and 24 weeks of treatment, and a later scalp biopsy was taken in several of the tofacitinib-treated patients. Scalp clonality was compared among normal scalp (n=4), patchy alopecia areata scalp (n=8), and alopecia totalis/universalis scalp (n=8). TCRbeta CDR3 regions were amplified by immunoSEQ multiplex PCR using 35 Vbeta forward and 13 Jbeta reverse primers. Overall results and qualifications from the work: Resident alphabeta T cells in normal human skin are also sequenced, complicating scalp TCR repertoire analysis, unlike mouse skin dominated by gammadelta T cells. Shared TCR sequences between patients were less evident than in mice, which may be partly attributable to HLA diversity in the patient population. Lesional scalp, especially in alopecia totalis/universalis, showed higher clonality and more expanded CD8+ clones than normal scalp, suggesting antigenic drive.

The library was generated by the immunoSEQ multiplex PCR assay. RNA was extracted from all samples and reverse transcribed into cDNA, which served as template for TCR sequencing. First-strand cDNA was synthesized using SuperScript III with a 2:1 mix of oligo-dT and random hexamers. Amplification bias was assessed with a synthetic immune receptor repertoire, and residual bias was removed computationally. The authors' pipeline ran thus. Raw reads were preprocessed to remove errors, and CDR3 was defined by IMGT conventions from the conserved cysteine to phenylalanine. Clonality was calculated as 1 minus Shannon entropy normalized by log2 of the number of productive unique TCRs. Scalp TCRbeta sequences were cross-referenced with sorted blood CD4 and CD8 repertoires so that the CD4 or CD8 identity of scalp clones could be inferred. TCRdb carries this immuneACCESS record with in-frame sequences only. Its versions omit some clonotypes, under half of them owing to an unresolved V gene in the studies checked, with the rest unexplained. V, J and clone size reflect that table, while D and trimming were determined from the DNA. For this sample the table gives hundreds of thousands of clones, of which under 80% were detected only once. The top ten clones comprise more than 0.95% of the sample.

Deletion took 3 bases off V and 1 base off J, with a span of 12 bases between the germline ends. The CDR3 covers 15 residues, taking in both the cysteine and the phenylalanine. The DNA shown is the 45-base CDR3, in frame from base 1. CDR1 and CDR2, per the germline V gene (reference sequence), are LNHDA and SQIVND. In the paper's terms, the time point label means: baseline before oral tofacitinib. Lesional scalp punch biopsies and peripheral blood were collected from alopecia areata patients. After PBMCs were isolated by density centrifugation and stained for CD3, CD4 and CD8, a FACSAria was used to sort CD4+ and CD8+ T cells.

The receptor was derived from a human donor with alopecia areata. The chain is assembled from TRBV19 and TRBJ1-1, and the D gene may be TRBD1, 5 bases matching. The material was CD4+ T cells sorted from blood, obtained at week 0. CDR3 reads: CASSISRVRNTEAFF. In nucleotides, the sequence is TGTGCCAGTAGTATCTCCAGGGTCAGGAACACTGAAGCTTTCTTT.